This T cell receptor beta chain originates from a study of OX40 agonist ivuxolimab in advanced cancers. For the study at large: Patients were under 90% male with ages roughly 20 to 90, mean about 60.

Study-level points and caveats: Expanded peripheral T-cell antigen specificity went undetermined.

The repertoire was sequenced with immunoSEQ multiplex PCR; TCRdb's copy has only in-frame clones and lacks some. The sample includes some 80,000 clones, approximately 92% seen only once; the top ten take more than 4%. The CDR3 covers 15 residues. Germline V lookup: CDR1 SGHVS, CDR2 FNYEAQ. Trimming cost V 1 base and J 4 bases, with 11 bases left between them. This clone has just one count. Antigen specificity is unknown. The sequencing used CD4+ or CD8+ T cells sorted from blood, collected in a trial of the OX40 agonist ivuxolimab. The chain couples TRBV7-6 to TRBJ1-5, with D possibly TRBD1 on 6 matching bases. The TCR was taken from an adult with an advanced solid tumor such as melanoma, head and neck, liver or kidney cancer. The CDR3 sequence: CASSLGYQGNQPQHF. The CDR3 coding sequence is TGTGCCAGCAGCTTAGGGTACCAGGGGAATCAGCCCCAGCATTTT.